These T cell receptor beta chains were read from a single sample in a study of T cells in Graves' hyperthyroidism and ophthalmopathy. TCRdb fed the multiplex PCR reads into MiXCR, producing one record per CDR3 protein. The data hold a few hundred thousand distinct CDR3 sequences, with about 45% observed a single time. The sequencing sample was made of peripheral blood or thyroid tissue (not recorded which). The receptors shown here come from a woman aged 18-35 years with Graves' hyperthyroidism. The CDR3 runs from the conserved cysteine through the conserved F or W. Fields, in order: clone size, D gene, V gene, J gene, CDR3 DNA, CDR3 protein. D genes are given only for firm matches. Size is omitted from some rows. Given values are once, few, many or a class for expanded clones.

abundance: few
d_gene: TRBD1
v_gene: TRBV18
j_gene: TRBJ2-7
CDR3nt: TGTGCCAGCTCACCCTCGGACAGGCTACCCTACGAGCAGTACTTC
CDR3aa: CASSPSDRLPYEQYF

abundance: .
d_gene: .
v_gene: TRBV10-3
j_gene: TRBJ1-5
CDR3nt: TGTGCCATCAGTGAGGCTAGCGGGACCTACGAGCATTTT
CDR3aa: CAISEASGTYEHF

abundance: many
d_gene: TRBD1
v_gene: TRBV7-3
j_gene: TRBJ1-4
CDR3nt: TGTGCCAGCAGCTGGGACTATAGGGGGCGAGCCTTAACTAATGAAAAACTGTTTTTT
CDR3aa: CASSWDYRGRALTNEKLFF

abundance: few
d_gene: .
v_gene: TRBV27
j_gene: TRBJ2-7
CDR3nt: TGTGCCAGCAGGGTTTGGACAGACTACGAGCAGTACTTC
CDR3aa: CASRVWTDYEQYF

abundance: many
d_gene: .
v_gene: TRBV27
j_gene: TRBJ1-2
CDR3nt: TGTGCCAGCAGTTTATCGGGCCACCTCTATGGCTACACCTTC
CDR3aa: CASSLSGHLYGYTF

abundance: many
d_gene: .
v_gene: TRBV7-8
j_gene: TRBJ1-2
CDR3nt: TGTGCCAGCAGCTCGGAGTCGACGGGGTATGGCTACACCTTC
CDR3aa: CASSSESTGYGYTF

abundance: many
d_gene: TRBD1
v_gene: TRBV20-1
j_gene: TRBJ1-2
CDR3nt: TGCAGTGCTAGAGACCGGGACAGGGGATACGGCTACACCTTC
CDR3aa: CSARDRDRGYGYTF

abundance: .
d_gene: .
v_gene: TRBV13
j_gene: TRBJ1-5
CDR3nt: TGTGCCAGCAGCTGGGACCCTAATCAGCCCCAGCATTTT
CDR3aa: CASSWDPNQPQHF

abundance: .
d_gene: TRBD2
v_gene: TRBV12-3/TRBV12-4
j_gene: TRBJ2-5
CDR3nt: TGTGCCAGCAGACCAGGACTAGCGGGAGGGTTTTCTGGAGAGACCCAGTACTTC
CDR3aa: CASRPGLAGGFSGETQYF

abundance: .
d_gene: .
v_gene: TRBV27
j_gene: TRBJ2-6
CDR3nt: TGTGCCAGCAGTTTATCGAGGCCGGGCGGGGCCAACGTCCTGACTTTC
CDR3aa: CASSLSRPGGANVLTF

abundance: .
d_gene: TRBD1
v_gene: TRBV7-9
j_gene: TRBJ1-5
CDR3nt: TGTGCCAGCAGCTTAGCTAGGGGGGACAGGGCCCAGCATTTT
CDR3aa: CASSLARGDRAQHF

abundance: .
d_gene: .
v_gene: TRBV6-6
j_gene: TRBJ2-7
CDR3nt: TGTGCCAGCAGTGAATCCCCCAGCAAAGTCTCCTACGAGCAGCACTTC
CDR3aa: CASSESPSKVSYEQHF

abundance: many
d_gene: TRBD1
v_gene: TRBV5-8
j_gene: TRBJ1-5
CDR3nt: TGTGCCAGCAGCAGAACCCGGGACAGCTATAATAGCAATCAGCCCCAGCATTTT
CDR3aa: CASSRTRDSYNSNQPQHF

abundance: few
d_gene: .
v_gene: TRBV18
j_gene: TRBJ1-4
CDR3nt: TGTGCCAGCTCACCACGATACTCGCCAACTTCTAATGAAAAACTGTTTTTT
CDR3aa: CASSPRYSPTSNEKLFF

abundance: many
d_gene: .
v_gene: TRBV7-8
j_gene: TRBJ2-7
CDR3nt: TGTGCCAGCAGCTTTGGGGACTACGAGCAGTACTTC
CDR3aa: CASSFGDYEQYF

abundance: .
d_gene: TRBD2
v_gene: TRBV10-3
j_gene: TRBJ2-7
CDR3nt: TGTGCCATCAGTGAGTCGATAGCGGGAGCGTCCTACGAGCAGTACTTC
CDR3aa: CAISESIAGASYEQYF

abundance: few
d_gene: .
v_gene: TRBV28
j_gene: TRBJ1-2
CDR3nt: TGTGCCAGCAGAGCCGGGACATACACTTCTAACTATGGCTACACCTTC
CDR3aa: CASRAGTYTSNYGYTF

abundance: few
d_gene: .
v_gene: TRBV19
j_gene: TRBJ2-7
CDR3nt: TGTGCCAGTAGTATAAATGAGGTGGGCTCCTACGAGCAGTACTTC
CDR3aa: CASSINEVGSYEQYF

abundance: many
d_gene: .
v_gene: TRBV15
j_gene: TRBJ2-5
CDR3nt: TGTGCCACCAGCAGTCATTGGGGGAAAGAGACCCAGTACTTC
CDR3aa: CATSSHWGKETQYF

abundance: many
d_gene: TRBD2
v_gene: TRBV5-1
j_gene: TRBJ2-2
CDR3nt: TGCGCCAGCAGTCATAAGCGGGAGGCCTCCACCGGGGAGCTGTTTTTT
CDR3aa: CASSHKREASTGELFF

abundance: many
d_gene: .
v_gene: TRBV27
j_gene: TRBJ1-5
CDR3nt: TGTGCCAGCAGTTTCGCAGGGAAGGGTCAGCCCCAGCATTTT
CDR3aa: CASSFAGKGQPQHF

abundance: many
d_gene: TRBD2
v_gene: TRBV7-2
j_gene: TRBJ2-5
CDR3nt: TGTGCCAGCAGCTTTGCGGGAGGGGAGACCCAGTACTTC
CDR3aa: CASSFAGGETQYF

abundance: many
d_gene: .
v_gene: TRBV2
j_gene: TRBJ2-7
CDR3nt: TGTGCCAGCTCCGGGACCCGCCCCTACGAGCAGTACTTC
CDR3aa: CASSGTRPYEQYF

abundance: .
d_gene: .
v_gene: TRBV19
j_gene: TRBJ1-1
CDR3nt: TGTGCCAGTAGTAGACCGGATGAAGCTTTCTTT
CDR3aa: CASSRPDEAFF

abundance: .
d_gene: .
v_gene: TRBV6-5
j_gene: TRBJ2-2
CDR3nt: TGTGCCAGCAGTTACATGGGGCTCCCAACCTGGGAGCTGTTTTTT
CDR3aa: CASSYMGLPTWELFF

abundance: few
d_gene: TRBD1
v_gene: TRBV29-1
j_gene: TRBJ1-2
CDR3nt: TGCAGCCCCGGGACAGAGGCGTATGGCTACACCTTC
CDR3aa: CSPGTEAYGYTF

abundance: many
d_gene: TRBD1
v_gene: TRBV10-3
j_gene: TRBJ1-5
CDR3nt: TGTGCCATCAGTGAGTCCGGGGACAGAGATTCAAATCAGCCCCAGCATTTT
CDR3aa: CAISESGDRDSNQPQHF

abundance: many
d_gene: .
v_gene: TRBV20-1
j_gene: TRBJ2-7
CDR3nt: TGCAGTGCGGAAGGGTGGGGGGCAAACTCCTACGAGCAGTACTTC
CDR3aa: CSAEGWGANSYEQYF

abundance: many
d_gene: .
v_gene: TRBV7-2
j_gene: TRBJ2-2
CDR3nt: TGTGCCAGCAGCTTCGCAACCGGGGAGCTGTTTTTT
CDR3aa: CASSFATGELFF

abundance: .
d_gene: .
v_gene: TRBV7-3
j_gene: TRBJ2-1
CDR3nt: TGTGCCAGCAGCTTAGTGGAGAAATACAATGAGCAGTTCTTC
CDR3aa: CASSLVEKYNEQFF

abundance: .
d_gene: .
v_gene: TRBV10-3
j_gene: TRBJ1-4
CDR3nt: TGTGCCATCAGTGAGAGGACGAGCGAAAAACTGTTTTTT
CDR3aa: CAISERTSEKLFF

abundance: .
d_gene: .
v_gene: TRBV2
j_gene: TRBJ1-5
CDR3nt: TGTGCCAGCAGTGAACGTCCGCGGAACAATCAGCCCCAGCATTTT
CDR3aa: CASSERPRNNQPQHF

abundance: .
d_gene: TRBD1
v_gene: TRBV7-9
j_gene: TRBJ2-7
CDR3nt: TGTGCCAGCAGCTTATACAGGGGTCCCAATGAGCAGTACTTC
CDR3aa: CASSLYRGPNEQYF

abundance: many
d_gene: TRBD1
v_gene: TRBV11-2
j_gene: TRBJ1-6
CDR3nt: TGTGCCAGCAGCTCCCTAAGGGACAGGGAGAGCTCCTATAATTCACCCCTCCACTTT
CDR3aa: CASSSLRDRESSYNSPLHF

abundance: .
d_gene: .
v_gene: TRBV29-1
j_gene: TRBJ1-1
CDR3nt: TGCAGGCCCAAACGGGGAGGGATGAACACTGAAGCTTTCTTT
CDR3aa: CRPKRGGMNTEAFF

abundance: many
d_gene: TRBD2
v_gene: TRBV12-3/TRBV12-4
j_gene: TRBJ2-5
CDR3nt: TGTGCCAGCAGTCGACGTAGCGGGAGGAGACAAGAGACCCAGTACTTC
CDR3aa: CASSRRSGRRQETQYF

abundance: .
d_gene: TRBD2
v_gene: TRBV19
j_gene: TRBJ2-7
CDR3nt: TGTGCCAGTAGAAGAGTCGCGGGACTAGCGGGAAGGGGGGGTACCTACGAGCAGTACTTC
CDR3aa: CASRRVAGLAGRGGTYEQYF

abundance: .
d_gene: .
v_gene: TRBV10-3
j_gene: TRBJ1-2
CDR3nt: TGTGCCATCAGTGAATGGGGGAAAAGAGTTTTGAACTATGGCTACACCTTC
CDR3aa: CAISEWGKRVLNYGYTF

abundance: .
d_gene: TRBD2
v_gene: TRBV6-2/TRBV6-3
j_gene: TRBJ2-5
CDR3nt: TGTGCCAGCAGTTACTCCGGGACTAGCGGGATTGACCAAGAGACCCAGTACTTC
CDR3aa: CASSYSGTSGIDQETQYF

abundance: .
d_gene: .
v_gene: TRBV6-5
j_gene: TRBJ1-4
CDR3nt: TGTGCCAGCAGTTACTCGGCACTAGGGTTTAAGGATGAAAAACTGTTTTTT
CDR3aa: CASSYSALGFKDEKLFF

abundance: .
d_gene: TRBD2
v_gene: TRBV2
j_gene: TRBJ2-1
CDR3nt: TGTGCCAGCGTCCTCGGACTAGCGGACTCCTACAATGAGCAGTTCTTC
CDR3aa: CASVLGLADSYNEQFF

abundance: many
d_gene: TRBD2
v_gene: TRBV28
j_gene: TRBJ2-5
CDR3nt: TGTGCCAGCAGTTTTAGCGGGAGGAGAGAGACCCAGTACTTC
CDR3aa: CASSFSGRRETQYF

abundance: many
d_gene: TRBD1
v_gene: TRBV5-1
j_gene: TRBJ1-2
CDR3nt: TGCGCCAGCAGCATTGACTGGACAGGAAATGGCTACACCTTC
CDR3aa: CASSIDWTGNGYTF

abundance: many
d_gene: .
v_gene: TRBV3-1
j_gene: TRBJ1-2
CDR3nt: TGTGCCAGCAGCCATTTGAATATGAACTATGGCTACACCTTC
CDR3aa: CASSHLNMNYGYTF

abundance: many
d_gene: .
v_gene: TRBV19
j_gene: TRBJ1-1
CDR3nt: TGTGCCAGTAGTATTACCCCAGATACTGAAGCTTTCTTT
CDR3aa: CASSITPDTEAFF

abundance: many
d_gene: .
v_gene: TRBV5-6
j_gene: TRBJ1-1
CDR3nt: TGTGCCAGCAGCCCCGGGATTCTAGCCGAAGCTTTCTTT
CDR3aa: CASSPGILAEAFF

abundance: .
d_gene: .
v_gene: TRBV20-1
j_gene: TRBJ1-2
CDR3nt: TGCAGTGCTCTCGCTAGCGGGAGATATGGCTACACCTTC
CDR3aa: CSALASGRYGYTF

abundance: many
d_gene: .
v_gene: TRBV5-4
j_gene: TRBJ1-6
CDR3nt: TGTGCCAGCAGCTTGGGTCGGGGCCAGGTACTCAATTCACCCCTCCACTTT
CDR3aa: CASSLGRGQVLNSPLHF

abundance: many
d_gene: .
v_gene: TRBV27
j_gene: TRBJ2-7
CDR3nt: TGTGCCAGCAGTCCCGCCGGGGGTCTCGAGCAGTACTTC
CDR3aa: CASSPAGGLEQYF

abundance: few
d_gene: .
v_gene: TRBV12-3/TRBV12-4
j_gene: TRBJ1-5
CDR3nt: TGTGCCAGCAGTTTCACAGGGCGATATAGCAATCAGCCCCAGCATTTT
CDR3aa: CASSFTGRYSNQPQHF

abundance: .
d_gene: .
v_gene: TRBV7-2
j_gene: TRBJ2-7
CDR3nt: TGTGCCAGCAGCTACCCGACAGGCCGCGAGCAGTACTTC
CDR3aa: CASSYPTGREQYF

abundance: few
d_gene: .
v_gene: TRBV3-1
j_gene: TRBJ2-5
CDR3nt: TGTGCCAGCAGCCGAGGACATCAAGAGACCCAGTACTTC
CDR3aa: CASSRGHQETQYF

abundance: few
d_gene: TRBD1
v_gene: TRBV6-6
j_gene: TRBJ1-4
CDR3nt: TGTGCCAGCAGCTACGCCGGACAGGGGGCTGCTAATGAAAAACTGTTTTTT
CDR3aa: CASSYAGQGAANEKLFF

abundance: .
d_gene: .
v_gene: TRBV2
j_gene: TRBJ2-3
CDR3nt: TGTGCCAGCAGCCAAATAGAGCGGGCCCAAGGAAATACGCAGTATTTT
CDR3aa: CASSQIERAQGNTQYF

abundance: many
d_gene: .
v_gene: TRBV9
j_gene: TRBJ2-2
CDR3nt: TGTGCCAGCAGGGATACGACGAACACCGGGGAGCTGTTTTTT
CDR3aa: CASRDTTNTGELFF

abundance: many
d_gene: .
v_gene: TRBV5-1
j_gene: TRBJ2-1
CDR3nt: TGCGCCAGCAGCTTTACGGGGAGCTCCTACAATGAGCAGTTCTTC
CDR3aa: CASSFTGSSYNEQFF

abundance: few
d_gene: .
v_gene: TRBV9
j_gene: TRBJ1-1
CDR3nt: TGTGCCAGCAGCGTAGCTAACGCGGGTGAAGCTTTCTTT
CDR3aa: CASSVANAGEAFF